Shown below are 10 T cell receptor beta chains from a single sample sequenced in a study of cytomegalovirus exposure and HLA in healthy donors. Use of 60 Vbeta and 13 Jbeta primers characterized the PCR. The protocol was immunoSEQ multiplex PCR, while the TCRdb copy is restricted to in-frame clones and leaves out a portion. The data contain roughly 120,000 clones, approximately 69% of them singletons. What was sequenced was PBMCs. These receptors all stem from a woman between 45 and 65 years old in good health and CMV-seropositive.

V and J are TRBV9 and TRBJ2-3; 10 bases align to TRBD2. Germline CDR1 reads SGDLS; CDR2 reads YYNGEE. The CDR3 is 16 residues long. J lost 2 bases, V lost 4 bases, and 7 bases had no gene match. The DNA of the CDR3 is TGTGCCAGCAGCCCCCTAGCGGGAGTGGTCACAGATACGCAGTATTTT. This codes for CASSPLAGVVTDTQYF.

The chain uses TRBV7-8 and TRBJ2-6, with D possibly being TRBD1 (7 bases). This CDR3 region has 20 residues. Trimming shortened V by 5 bases and J by 0 bases, and 23 bases separated the two germline ends. In germline, CDR1 is SGHVS, CDR2 FQNEAQ. The DNA for the CDR3 is TGTGCCAGCAGCGTCAACTCACCAGGGGGGCTTAGCTCTGGGGCCAACGTCCTGACTTTC. It codes for CASSVNSPGGLSSGANVLTF.

This clone was recorded only once. The chain joins TRBV11-2 to TRBJ2-1; D may be TRBD1 (5 bases). Between the trimmed V and J ends, which lost 0 bases and 6 bases, there was a span of 18 bases. This CDR3 spans 17 amino acids. Germline CDR1 is SGHAT and CDR2 is FQNNGV. The CDR3 protein is CASSLDSAGLGINEQFF. CDR3 in DNA: TGTGCCAGCAGCTTAGATTCTGCAGGGCTGGGGATCAATGAGCAGTTCTTC.

In this sample, this clone turned up once. The chain is built from TRBV5-1 and TRBJ2-3, with 10 bases that match TRBD1. Per germline, CDR1 SGHRS and CDR2 YFSETQ. The CDR3 loop spans 15 amino acids. The ends lost 0 bases at V and 5 bases at J; junction bases unmatched: 3. CDR3 residues: CASSLADRGRDTQYF. In DNA form, the CDR3 reads TGCGCCAGCAGCTTGGCCGACAGGGGGCGAGATACGCAGTATTTT. The variable domain in full, with the rest retrieved from reference TRBV5-1 and TRBJ2-3, is KAGVTQTPRYLIKTRGQQVTLSCSPISGHRSVSWYQQTPGQGLQFLFEYFSETQRNKGNFPGRFSGRQFSNSRSEMNVSTLELGDSALYLCASSLADRGRDTQYFGPGTRLTVL.

The V call is TRBV6-5, the J call TRBJ2-6; TRBD1 aligns across 7 bases. V was pared by 6 bases and J by 4 bases, with 6 bases of the junction left unmatched. The CDR3 totals 15 residues. Germline CDR1 reads MNHEY; CDR2 reads SVGAGI. The CDR3 loop is CASRPDRAGANVLTF. DNA of the CDR3: TGTGCCAGCAGGCCCGACAGGGCCGGGGCCAACGTCCTGACTTTC.

The chain combines TRBV19 with TRBJ1-1; D gene uncertain. With 7 bases removed from V and 1 base from J, the gap between germline ends came to 13 bases. Germline CDR1 and CDR2: LNHDA and SQIVND (reference sequence). The CDR3 contains 14 residues. The CDR3, as DNA: TGTGCCAGTATTTCAATTGCGGGGAACACTGAAGCTTTCTTT. Translation: CASISIAGNTEAFF.

This clone has just a few counts. The chain uses TRBV29-1 and TRBJ1-1; 7 nucleotides line up with TRBD1. Looked up from germline, CDR1 is SQVTM and CDR2 is ANQGSEA. The CDR3 sequence is 14 residues long. V was clipped by 0 bases and J by 8 bases; unmatched bases: 9. CDR3 sequence (DNA): TGCAGCGTTGAAGACGGGCAGGGGGTTGGAGAAGCTTTCTTT. Protein product: CSVEDGQGVGEAFF.

V is TRBV6-1 and J is TRBJ1-1; D not resolved. This CDR3 is 13 amino acids long. CDR1 and CDR2 (germline): MNHNS, SASEGT. Trimming took off 8 bases at V and 0 bases at J, with 10 bases between the two ends. Here the CDR3 DNA reads TGTGCCAGCTTCGGGAACATGAACACTGAAGCTTTCTTT. Encoded protein: CASFGNMNTEAFF.

The V call is TRBV6-6, the J call TRBJ1-5; TRBD1 aligns across 11 bases. Trimming took 6 bases from V and 5 from J; bases not matched to a gene: 6. Germline V gives CDR1 MNHNY, CDR2 SVGAGI (reference sequence). The CDR3 contains 15 residues. The CDR3 DNA is TGTGCCAGCAGCCTCCCGGGACAGGGGGATCAGCCCCAGCATTTT. Residues: CASSLPGQGDQPQHF.

This sequence joins TRBV7-2 and TRBJ1-5, with a tentative D call TRBD1 (6 bases). Germline loops: CDR1 SGHTA, CDR2 FQGNSA. The length of the CDR3 is 15 residues. Deletions cut 6 bases from V and 2 bases from J, with 14 bases between. DNA of the CDR3: TGTGCCAGCAGTAGGCTGGCAGGGGGCAATCAGCCCCAGCATTTT. Residues: CASSRLAGGNQPQHF.